This T cell receptor (beta chain) was documented in a study of cytomegalovirus exposure and HLA in healthy donors. Study at large: Findings of an earlier analysis included over 95 million unique TCR beta sequences from 170 million or so T cells. General study results and limits: A missense DCLRE1C variant was associated with V- and J-gene trimming of TCR beta chains in a later analysis, and an independent cohort replicated the association. The investigators catalogued 150 or so TCR beta chains as cytomegalovirus-associated.

PCR used 60 Vbeta primers and 13 Jbeta primers. TCRdb keeps only in-frame clones here, not all; method: immunoSEQ multiplex PCR. The sample has under 250,000 clones, over 60% seen once. V was clipped by 7 bases and J by 11 bases, with 18 bases between them. The CDR3 length is 13 residues. CDR1 is LGHNT and CDR2 is FRNRAP in the germline V gene. This clone appeared a few times. Its antigen is as yet unknown. This chain joins TRBV12-5 and TRBJ2-1, with D hard to call. The sequenced sample consisted of PBMCs. The sequence came from a male donor in good health and CMV-seronegative. The CDR3 DNA follows: TGTGCTAGTGCCAGAACGAGTGGAACTAAGCAGTTCTTC. Translated: CASARTSGTKQFF.